The rows below give T cell receptor beta chains drawn from one sample of a study of a mutant IDH1 vaccine in newly diagnosed glioma. TCRdb's copy holds only in-frame clones and misses some; the assay was immunoSEQ multiplex PCR. Of tens of thousands of clones listed, 81% are singletons. No antigen is known for these receptors. The specimen was PBMCs, collected from a glioma patient whose treatment included an IDH1 peptide vaccine. All receptors derive from a woman between 40 and 50 years old with glioma. Some clones in this sample may be carry-over from other donors' samples. CDR3s include the opening cysteine and the closing phenylalanine or tryptophan. D genes are given only for firm matches. Rows may omit the clone size; those that give it use once, few, many or a size class.

. TRBJ1-4 . TRBV10-3 TGTGCCATCGCCTCAGACCGACAGGCAACTAATGAAAAACTGTTTTTT CAIASDRQATNEKLFF
. TRBJ2-3 . TRBV19 TGTGCCAGTAGTTCTCAGGGTGGAGATACGCAGTATTTT CASSSQGGDTQYF
. TRBJ2-2 . TRBV7-7 TGTGCTAGCAGCTTTCAGGGTACCGGGGAGCTGTTTTTT CASSFQGTGELFF
once TRBJ1-2 . TRBV18 TGTGCCAGCTACATCGGTGAAGGGGATGGCTACACCTTC CASYIGEGDGYTF
. TRBJ1-4 . TRBV7-2 TGTGCCAGCAGCTTAGGGGGGGCAGGGGACGAAAAACTGTTTTTT CASSLGGAGDEKLFF
once TRBJ2-3 . TRBV6-5 TGTGCCAGCAGTCAAAGCACAGATACGCAGTATTTT CASSQSTDTQYF
. TRBJ1-5 TRBD1 TRBV5-8 TGTGCCAGCAGCTTTCGTGTCGCTCGACAGGGAGTTAACCAGCCCCAGCATTTT CASSFRVARQGVNQPQHF
. TRBJ2-7 . TRBV27 TGTGCCAGCAGTTTAGTCAAAGGTATAGCCTACGAGCAGTACTTC CASSLVKGIAYEQYF
. TRBJ2-2 TRBD2 TRBV28 TGTGCCAGCAGTTTCCTAGCGGGAGGGCCCCGCACCGGGGAGCTGTTTTTT CASSFLAGGPRTGELFF
. TRBJ1-4 . TRBV28 TGTGCCAGCAGTTTTGGGGTTGGGGGACTGTTTTTT CASSFGVGGLFF
. TRBJ1-1 . TRBV5-8 TGTGCCATCTCCGGGGGGGTGGTGAACACTGAAGCTTTCTTT CAISGGVVNTEAFF
. TRBJ1-3 TRBD1 TRBV18 TGTGCCAGCTCAACGGGACAGTTGAGATGGGGCTCTGGAAACACCATATATTTT CASSTGQLRWGSGNTIYF
. TRBJ1-5 . TRBV9 TGTGCCAGCAGCAGACTACACCGGGTCAATAATCAGCCCCAGCATTTT CASSRLHRVNNQPQHF
once TRBJ2-4 . TRBV7-2 TGTGCCAGCAGCTTAGGTATAGCCGGCAAAAACATTCAGTACTTC CASSLGIAGKNIQYF
. TRBJ2-2 TRBD2 TRBV9 TGTGCCAGCAGCGTAAGGACTAGCGATGCCGGGGAGCTGTTTTTT CASSVRTSDAGELFF
. TRBJ2-3 TRBD2 TRBV5-4 TGTGCCAGCAGCATAGCGGGGGGGGCGGATACGCAGTATTTT CASSIAGGADTQYF
. TRBJ1-2 . TRBV25-1 TGTGCCAGCAGTGAAAACTATGGCTACACCTTC CASSENYGYTF
once TRBJ2-7 . TRBV28 TGTGCCAGCGCAGCCGTCCAGCAGTACTTC CASAAVQQYF
. TRBJ2-7 TRBD2 TRBV7-9 TGTGCCAGCAGCGGGAGCGGGAGGGCCTCCTACGAGCAGTACTTC CASSGSGRASYEQYF
. TRBJ1-1 . TRBV6-5 TGTGCCAGCCCTACCCCCCTCTCGCAGGCCCCGAAAGCTTTCTTT CASPTPLSQAPKAFF
. TRBJ1-1 TRBD1 TRBV5-1 TGCGCCAGCAGCTTTAACCTACCGGGACAGGGGCAGGGCACTGAAGCTTTCTTT CASSFNLPGQGQGTEAFF
. TRBJ2-1 . TRBV11-2 TGTGCCAGCAGCCCCGGGGACCTCTGGGCCAATGAGCAGTTCTTC CASSPGDLWANEQFF
few TRBJ1-2 . TRBV18 TGTGCCAGCTCACTTGGAGGGACCATTAACTATGGCTACACCTTC CASSLGGTINYGYTF
medium-sized TRBJ1-5 TRBD1 TRBV11-2 TGTGCCAGCAGCTTAGGGACAGGGGCTCAGCCCCAGCATTTT CASSLGTGAQPQHF
. TRBJ2-1 . TRBV7-2 TGTGCCAGCAGCTTGGGACGGGGCAGGCGGGGTGAGCAGTTCTTC CASSLGRGRRGEQFF
. TRBJ1-2 TRBD1 TRBV7-2 TGTGCCAGCAGCCTCTCCCCGGGACAGGGCTTAAGCGGCTACACCTTC CASSLSPGQGLSGYTF
. TRBJ1-1 . TRBV4-2 TGTGCCAGCAGCCAGTCTGGGGTGACCACTGAAGCTTTCTTT CASSQSGVTTEAFF
. TRBJ1-5 . TRBV6-6 TGTGCCAGCAGGACTGGATGGGAGGGCAATCAGCCCCAGCATTTT CASRTGWEGNQPQHF
. TRBJ2-3 TRBD1 TRBV6-5 TGTGCCAGCTCCACGGGGACAGGGCTGTCAGATACGCAGTATTTT CASSTGTGLSDTQYF
. TRBJ1-2 . TRBV15 TGTGCCACCAGCAGAGAGGGGGTCGGCTATGGCTACACCTTC CATSREGVGYGYTF
. TRBJ2-3 . TRBV10-3 TGTGCCATCAGCGGGGACCAAGATACGCAGTATTTT CAISGDQDTQYF
. TRBJ2-3 TRBD2 TRBV28 TGTGCCAGCAGTTCCCAAAGCGGGGGGGCGCTTCATACGCAGTATTTT CASSSQSGGALHTQYF
. TRBJ2-3 . TRBV5-6 TGTGCCAGCAGCTCATCATCAGGGGTTCGCACAGATACGCAGTATTTT CASSSSSGVRTDTQYF
. TRBJ1-2 . TRBV28 TGTGCCGGAGGGGGGATAGTGGGGAACTATGGCTACACCTTC CAGGGIVGNYGYTF
. TRBJ2-5 . TRBV2 TGTGCCAGCAGTGAAGGCAGGACTACCCAAGAGACCCAGTACTTC CASSEGRTTQETQYF
once TRBJ2-2 TRBD1 TRBV9 TGTGCCAGCAGCGTAGCGGGACAGCACACCGGGGAGCTGTTTTTT CASSVAGQHTGELFF
. TRBJ1-1 . TRBV9 TGTGCCAGCAGCCCAGGACGGAACACTGAAGCTTTCTTT CASSPGRNTEAFF
. TRBJ2-7 . TRBV18 TGTGCCAGCTCACCAACGGCGGGGCCAGAGGAGCAGTACTTC CASSPTAGPEEQYF
. TRBJ2-1 TRBD2 TRBV19 TGTGCCAGTAGTGGGGCTAGCGGGAGAACGCAGTTCTTC CASSGASGRTQFF
. TRBJ1-5 . TRBV7-9 TGTGCCAGCAGCGTTAGCAATCAGCCCCAGCATTTT CASSVSNQPQHF
. TRBJ2-3 . TRBV7-9 TGTGCCAACGCGCCTAGCACAGATACGCAGTATTTT CANAPSTDTQYF
medium-sized TRBJ2-7 TRBD1 TRBV5-5 TGTGCCAGCAGCCCCGAGACAGGGTTCTACGAGCAGTACTTC CASSPETGFYEQYF
. TRBJ1-4 . TRBV6-5 TGTGCCAGCAGTTCTTGGGACGGAGCGCATGAAAAACTGTTTTTT CASSSWDGAHEKLFF
. TRBJ1-2 . TRBV5-1 TGCGCCAGCAGCTTATCCTTAGCTAACTATGGCTACACCTTC CASSLSLANYGYTF
. TRBJ2-5 TRBD1 TRBV6-1 TGTGCCAGCTCCCGGACAGGGGGCGGAGAGACCCAGTACTTC CASSRTGGGETQYF
. TRBJ2-5 TRBD2 TRBV5-4 TGTGCCAGCAGCGCACGCGCTCTAGCGGGAGTCGGGGAGACCCAGTACTTC CASSARALAGVGETQYF
. TRBJ1-5 . TRBV19 TGTGCCAGTAGTATAAGTCGGGGCCCCGGCAATCAGCCCCAGCATTTT CASSISRGPGNQPQHF